What follows describes a single TCR beta chain. What it binds is unknown. The data originate from a study of OX40 agonist ivuxolimab in advanced cancers. For the study at large: Ivuxolimab was delivered to patients intravenously every 2 weeks at doses spanning 0.01 to 10 mg/kg. General observations from the study: Normalized T-cell clonal expansion was also low in a subset of nonresponders.

The CDR3 is 17 residues long. Trimming removed 3 bases at V and 4 bases at J, with 18 bases between. Germline-derived CDR1 and CDR2 are MNHEY and SMNVEV (reference sequence). The protocol was immunoSEQ multiplex PCR, while the TCRdb copy is restricted to in-frame clones and leaves out a portion. The repertoire holds about 18,000 clones, roughly 91% seen once, with roughly 70% in the top ten. The sample was CD4+ or CD8+ T cells sorted from blood, taken in a trial of the OX40 agonist ivuxolimab. This TCR derives from an adult with an advanced solid tumor such as melanoma, head and neck, liver or kidney cancer. The J gene is TRBJ1-4, the V gene TRBV27; possible D gene TRBD1, 6 bases. DNA for the CDR3: TGTGCCAGCAGTTTCGCTGGGACATTCCCCAATAATGAAAAACTGTTTTTT. Its translation is CASSFAGTFPNNEKLFF.